What follows are 27 T cell receptor beta chains derived from one specimen sequenced in a study of OX40 agonist ivuxolimab in advanced cancers. Measured with immunoSEQ multiplex PCR; TCRdb has only the in-frame clones, and not every one. The sample gives more than 45,000 clones, roughly 80% of which show up once; less than 4% is in the top ten. The sample consisted of CD4+ or CD8+ T cells sorted from blood, taken in a trial of the OX40 agonist ivuxolimab. These receptors all stem from an adult with an advanced solid tumor such as melanoma, head and neck, liver or kidney cancer.

The chain uses TRBV6-5 and TRBJ2-5; D possibly corresponds to TRBD2 (5 bases). Judging by the DNA end, TRBJ2-7 fits better; the J call may be wrong. In germline, CDR1 is MNHEY, CDR2 SVGAGI. The CDR3 runs to 13 residues. This CDR3 reads CASRTPRGYEQYF. The CDR3 DNA follows: TGTGCCAGCAGGACACCCCGGGGCTACGAGCAGTACTTC.

The rearrangement links TRBV6-5 to TRBJ1-5; 7 nucleotides match TRBD1. CDR3 length: 15 residues. V shed 0 bases and J 5 bases; nucleotides not matched to a gene: 4. Germline CDR1 MNHEY, CDR2 SVGAGI. For the CDR3, the DNA is TGTGCCAGCAGTTACTCCAGGGGGGTGGATCAGCCCCAGCATTTT. This sequence encodes CASSYSRGVDQPQHF.

This clone was detected only once. This chain connects TRBV7-2 to TRBJ2-3; D is ambiguous. Germline V gene data show CDR1 as SGHTA and CDR2 as FQGNSA. CDR3 length equals 12 residues. The V gene lost 5 bases and the J gene lost 6 bases, with 9 bases spanning the gap. The CDR3 loop reads CASSPAPDTQYF. In DNA, the CDR3 is TGTGCCAGCAGCCCCGCCCCCGATACGCAGTATTTT.

The rearrangement links TRBV16 to TRBJ2-7; the D is unclear. This CDR3 has 13 residues. Trimming removed 0 bases from V and 6 bases from J, with 9 bases in between. The germline V gene encodes CDR1 KGHSY and CDR2 FQNENV. For the CDR3, the DNA is TGTGCCAGCAGCCAATCGCGGTTCGTCGAGCAGTACTTC. This sequence encodes CASSQSRFVEQYF.

This clone was picked up a small number of times. The genes are TRBV19 and TRBJ2-3; D remains ambiguous. This CDR3 has 14 residues. Per germline, CDR1 LNHDA and CDR2 SQIVND (reference sequence). The ends were cut back, 4 bases at V and 2 bases at J, with 10 bases in the middle. The CDR3 region is CASSKNDHTDTQYF. CDR3 bases: TGTGCCAGTAGTAAAAACGACCACACAGATACGCAGTATTTT.

The chain links TRBV6-5 to TRBJ1-3; 7 nucleotides agree with TRBD1. The ends lost 5 bases at V and 4 bases at J; junction bases unmatched: 5. From germline, CDR1 is MNHEY and CDR2 SVGAGI. The CDR3 is made up of 14 amino acids. The CDR3 DNA is TGTGCCAGCAGTAGGGGGCGTGGGGGAAACACCATATATTTT. Protein product: CASSRGRGGNTIYF.

This chain joins TRBV18 and TRBJ2-5; tentative D call: TRBD2 (5 bases). Germline V gene lookup returns CDR1 KGHSH and CDR2 LQKENI. The CDR3 is made up of 16 amino acids. Deletions cut 1 base from V and 0 bases from J, with 12 bases between. CDR3 residues: CASSPLGGGYQETQYF. The CDR3 DNA is TGTGCCAGCTCACCACTAGGAGGCGGGTACCAAGAGACCCAGTACTTC.

The V and J genes are TRBV4-2 and TRBJ1-1; D call uncertain. Germline V gives CDR1 LGHNA, CDR2 YNFKEQ. This CDR3 contains 12 residues. Trimming removed 3 bases from V and 2 bases from J, with 4 bases in between. DNA for the CDR3: TGTGCCAGCAGCCAGTTTAACACTGAAGCTTTCTTT. It yields the protein CASSQFNTEAFF.

The V and J genes are TRBV7-8 and TRBJ1-6, with a weak D call TRBD1 (5 bases). This CDR3 is 17 amino acids long. V was cut by 7 bases and J by 5 bases, with 21 bases left in between. The germline CDR1 and CDR2 sequences are SGHVS and FQNEAQ. The CDR3 nucleotides read TGTGCCAGCATCCCCAGGCTGACAGAGCTTAATAATTCACCCCTCCACTTT. Residues: CASIPRLTELNNSPLHF.

The CDR3 spells CAWSVGGGVGELFF. Written as DNA, the CDR3 is TGTGCCTGGAGTGTAGGGGGGGGCGTTGGGGAGCTGTTTTTT. The chain has TRBV30 and TRBJ2-2, with D possibly being TRBD2 (7 bases). Trimming removed 0 bases at V and 8 bases at J, with 13 bases between. Germline assignment: CDR1 GTSNPN and CDR2 SVGIG (reference sequence). The CDR3 contains 14 residues.

The chain uses TRBV7-2 and TRBJ2-5, with 11 bases matching TRBD2. V gave up 1 base and J gave up 2 bases; unmatched junction bases: 3. The CDR3 sequence is 16 residues long. Germline values: CDR1 SGHTA, CDR2 FQGNSA. As DNA, the CDR3 is TGTGCCAGCAGCTTAGAGGTAGCGGGGGGGCAAGAGACCCAGTACTTC. Amino acids: CASSLEVAGGQETQYF.

The rearrangement links TRBV30 to TRBJ1-2; 8 positions agree with TRBD1. The CDR3 has 12 residues. In germline, CDR1 is GTSNPN, CDR2 SVGIG (reference sequence). With 2 bases clipped from V and 8 bases from J, the junction kept 4 bases outside the gene matches. CDR3 bases: TGTGCCTGGAGTTTACAGGGGGAAGGCTACACCTTC. Translated, it gives CAWSLQGEGYTF.

This sequence joins TRBV10-3 and TRBJ1-6; a possible D gene is TRBD1 (5 bases). V lost 9 bases, J lost 3 bases, and 6 bases lay in between. The germline CDR1 and CDR2 sequences are ENHRY and SYGVKD. The CDR3 contains 12 residues. The CDR3 region has the DNA TGTGCCATACAGGACTATAATTCACCCCTCCACTTT. Protein: CAIQDYNSPLHF.

The gene calls are TRBV14 and TRBJ2-3; no definite D call. Between the trimmed V and J ends, which lost 4 bases and 4 bases, there was a span of 9 bases. CDR1 is SGHDN, CDR2 FVKESK, per germline. CDR3 length: 13 amino acids. Written as DNA, the CDR3 is TGTGCCAGCAGCCCTTTAGGCCCAGATACGCAGTATTTT. It yields the protein CASSPLGPDTQYF.

The chain links TRBV28 to TRBJ1-2, with D perhaps TRBD1 (5 bases). Germline V gene lookup returns CDR1 MDHEN and CDR2 SYDVKM. With 6 bases removed from V and 7 bases from J, the gap between germline ends came to 24 bases. The CDR3 runs to 16 residues. The CDR3 coding sequence is TGTGCCAGCAGCCTCACCTCACAGGCCTACTCCTTTGGCTACACCTTC. It translates to CASSLTSQAYSFGYTF.

The V gene is TRBV9, the J gene TRBJ2-5, with 7 bases fitting TRBD1. The DNA end is more similar to TRBJ2-7, so the J call may be wrong. CDR3 length equals 14 residues. CDR1 SGDLS and CDR2 YYNGEE come from the germline V gene. CDR3 protein: CASSVRDSPYEQYF. CDR3 DNA sequence: TGTGCCAGCAGCGTAAGGGACAGCCCCTACGAGCAGTACTTC.

This clone was picked up a small number of times. V usage is TRBV5-1 and J usage is TRBJ2-3; TRBD2 aligns across 8 bases. CDR1 is SGHRS and CDR2 is YFSETQ in the germline V gene. The J segment lost 4 bases and the V segment lost 0 bases, leaving 13 bases of the junction unmatched. This CDR3 contains 18 residues. CDR3 loop: CASSLALSAGGRADTQYF. The CDR3 bases are TGCGCCAGCAGCTTGGCCCTTAGTGCGGGGGGAAGAGCAGATACGCAGTATTTT.

This clone has just a few counts. The chain links TRBV30 to TRBJ1-1; 7 nucleotides line up with TRBD1. V gave up 1 base and J gave up 5 bases; unmatched junction bases: 7. This CDR3 comprises 14 residues. Germline V gene lookup returns CDR1 GTSNPN and CDR2 SVGIG (reference sequence). Here the CDR3 reads CAWSATTGMTEAFF. In DNA form, the CDR3 reads TGTGCCTGGAGTGCTACGACAGGGATGACTGAAGCTTTCTTT. Using reference TRBV30 and TRBJ1-1 for the parts outside the CDR3, the full variable domain is SQTIHQWPATLVQPVGSPLSLECTVEGTSNPNLYWYRQAAGRGLQLLFYSVGIGQISSEVPQNLSASRPQDRQFILSSKKLLLSDSGFYLCAWSATTGMTEAFFGQGTRLTVV.

There are a few counts of this clone. V usage is TRBV9 and J usage is TRBJ1-2; D may be TRBD1 (6 bases). This CDR3 contains 16 residues. In germline, CDR1 is SGDLS, CDR2 YYNGEE. V was cut by 0 bases and J by 4 bases, with 16 bases left in between. In DNA, the CDR3 is TGTGCCAGCAGCGTAGGAGCCGGGGGCAGGGGCTATGGCTACACCTTC. Translated, it gives CASSVGAGGRGYGYTF.

The chain employs TRBV7-9 and TRBJ1-2, with D unresolved. CDR3 size: 14 residues. Trimming cost V 4 bases and J 0 bases, with 9 bases left between them. CDR1 and CDR2 from the germline V gene are SEHNR and FQNEAQ (reference sequence). The chain's CDR3 is CASSSNSSNYGYTF. For the CDR3, the DNA is TGTGCCAGCAGCTCCAACAGTTCTAACTATGGCTACACCTTC.

The chain joins TRBV13 to TRBJ2-1; 7 bases align to TRBD1. The CDR3 has 15 residues. V lost 2 bases and J lost 2; bases outside the gene matches: 3. CDR1 and CDR2 from the germline V gene are PRHDT and FYEKMQ (reference sequence). CDR3 loop: CASSLRQGAYNEQFF. The CDR3 DNA follows: TGTGCCAGCAGCTTACGGCAGGGGGCCTACAATGAGCAGTTCTTC.

This clone was observed a single time. This chain links TRBV6-5 with TRBJ1-2, with D perhaps TRBD1 (6 bases). CDR1 is MNHEY, CDR2 SVGAGI, per germline. The CDR3 runs to 14 residues. With 2 bases removed from V and 0 bases from J, the gap between germline ends came to 7 bases. The CDR3 sequence is CASSYGGSNYGYTF. The CDR3 DNA follows: TGTGCCAGCAGTTACGGGGGCTCTAACTATGGCTACACCTTC.

The chain links TRBV7-2 to TRBJ2-7, with 9 bases identical to TRBD2. The germline V gene has CDR1 SGHTA and CDR2 FQGNSA. This CDR3 spans 14 amino acids. V was pared by 3 bases and J by 2 bases, with 2 bases of the junction left unmatched. The CDR3 nucleotides read TGTGCCAGCAGCTTCGCGGGGGGGCCCTACGAGCAGTACTTC. As protein: CASSFAGGPYEQYF. The variable domain in full, with the rest retrieved from reference TRBV7-2 and TRBJ2-7, is GAGVSQSPSNKVTEKGKDVELRCDPISGHTALYWYRQSLGQGLEFLIYFQGNSAPDKSGLPSDRFSAERTGGSVSTLTIQRTQQEDSAVYLCASSFAGGPYEQYFGPGTRLTVT.

This chain connects TRBV6-5 to TRBJ1-1, with D possibly being TRBD1 (6 bases). This CDR3 has 14 residues. CDR1 is MNHEY and CDR2 is SVGAGI in the germline V gene. V shed 0 bases and J shed 10 bases, with 15 bases lying between them. CDR3 amino acids: CASSYSGGGDSAFF. The CDR3 nucleotides are TGTGCCAGCAGTTACTCGGGAGGGGGGGATTCAGCTTTCTTT.

The V and J genes are TRBV18 and TRBJ2-3, with D perhaps matching TRBD1 or TRBD2 (5 bases each). Germline values: CDR1 KGHSH, CDR2 LQKENI. Deletions cut 2 bases from V and 3 bases from J, with 12 bases between. The CDR3 consists of 15 residues. The CDR3 spells CASSPLRDGTDTQYF. The DNA of the CDR3 is TGTGCCAGCTCACCATTAAGGGACGGAACAGATACGCAGTATTTT.

This chain links TRBV13 with TRBJ1-2; D not certain. From germline, CDR1 is PRHDT and CDR2 FYEKMQ (reference sequence). The CDR3 totals 11 residues. V was clipped by 2 bases and J by 14 bases, with 12 bases between them. As DNA, the CDR3 is TGTGCCAGCAGCTTATTGACTTTCCCGACCTTC. Its translation is CASSLLTFPTF. Combining the CDR3 with reference TRBV13 and TRBJ1-2 gives the whole variable domain AAGVIQSPRHLIKEKRETATLKCYPIPRHDTVYWYQQGPGQDPQFLISFYEKMQSDKGSIPDRFSAQQFSDYHSELNMSSLELGDSALYFCASSLLTFPTFGSGTRLTVV.

This clone was detected a few times. The J gene is TRBJ2-7, the V gene TRBV6-1; 7 bases match TRBD1. The CDR3 totals 12 residues. With 9 bases clipped from V and 4 bases from J, the junction kept 6 bases outside the gene matches. Germline assignment: CDR1 MNHNS and CDR2 SASEGT. This CDR3 is CARGLRGYEQYF. CDR3 nucleotide sequence: TGTGCCAGGGGGCTCAGGGGGTACGAGCAGTACTTC.